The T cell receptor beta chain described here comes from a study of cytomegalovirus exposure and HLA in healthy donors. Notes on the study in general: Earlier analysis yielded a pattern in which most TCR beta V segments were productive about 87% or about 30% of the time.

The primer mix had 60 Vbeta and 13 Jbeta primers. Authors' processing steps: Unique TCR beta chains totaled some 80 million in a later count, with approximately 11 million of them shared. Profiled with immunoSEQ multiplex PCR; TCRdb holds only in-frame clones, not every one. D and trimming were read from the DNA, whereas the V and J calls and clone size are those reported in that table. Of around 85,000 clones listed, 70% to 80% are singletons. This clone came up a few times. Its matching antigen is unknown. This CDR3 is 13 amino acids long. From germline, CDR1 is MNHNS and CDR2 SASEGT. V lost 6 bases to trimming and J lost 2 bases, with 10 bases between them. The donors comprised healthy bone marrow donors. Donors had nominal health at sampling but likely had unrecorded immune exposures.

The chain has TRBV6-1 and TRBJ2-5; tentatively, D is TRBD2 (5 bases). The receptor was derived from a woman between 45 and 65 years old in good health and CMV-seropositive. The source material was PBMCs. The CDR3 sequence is CASRKDFQETQYF. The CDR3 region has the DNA TGTGCCAGCAGGAAGGACTTTCAAGAGACCCAGTACTTC.